These 4 T cell receptor beta chains were all obtained from the same sample, sequenced in a study of control samples from healthy donors and cancer patients. Produced via immunoSEQ multiplex PCR; TCRdb's table is partial and in-frame only. The sample consists of tens of thousands of clones, 90% of them appearing once. Sequencing input: blood. The receptor source for this set is a woman younger than 30 in good health.

This sequence joins TRBV5-1 and TRBJ2-5, with TRBD1 matching over 8 bases. Per the germline V gene, CDR1 is SGHRS and CDR2 is YFSETQ. The V segment lost 0 bases and the J segment 4 bases; nucleotides outside the gene matches: 11. The CDR3 loop spans 17 amino acids. CDR3 coding DNA: TGCGCCAGCAGCTTGGAAAAAACAGGGACAGGAGGAGAGACCCAGTACTTC. Its protein is CASSLEKTGTGGETQYF.

V usage is TRBV2 and J usage is TRBJ2-1; no firm D call. The CDR3 has 11 residues. V was shortened by 10 bases and J by 9 bases, with 13 bases between the two germline ends. Germline V gene data show CDR1 as SNHLY and CDR2 as FYNNEI. This chain's CDR3 is CATSETGEQFF. Written as DNA, the CDR3 is TGTGCCACCTCTGAAACGGGTGAGCAGTTCTTC.

This chain uses TRBV19 with TRBJ2-7; the match to TRBD2 covers 10 bases. Germline CDR1 is LNHDA and CDR2 is SQIVND (reference sequence). With V trimmed by 2 bases and J by 4 bases, 5 bases remained unmatched. The CDR3 runs 15 residues. DNA of the CDR3: TGTGCCAGTAGTATATCAAGCGGGGGGGCGTACGAGCAGTACTTC. As protein: CASSISSGGAYEQYF.

The gene calls are TRBV7-2 and TRBJ1-1; 9 nucleotides line up with TRBD1. CDR3 length equals 16 residues. Germline CDR1 is SGHTA and CDR2 is FQGNSA. The V gene end was trimmed by 3 bases and the J gene end by 2 bases; junction bases not matched to a gene: 7. The CDR3 coding sequence is TGTGCCAGCAGCTTTCCCCGGGACAGGGTCAACACTGAAGCTTTCTTT. Protein product: CASSFPRDRVNTEAFF. The whole variable domain, filled in from reference TRBV7-2 and TRBJ1-1, reads GAGVSQSPSNKVTEKGKDVELRCDPISGHTALYWYRQSLGQGLEFLIYFQGNSAPDKSGLPSDRFSAERTGGSVSTLTIQRTQQEDSAVYLCASSFPRDRVNTEAFFGQGTRLTVV.